The clone carrying this TCR beta chain was seen only a few times. Its antigen is not identified. The CDR3 runs to 13 residues. V shed 6 bases and J shed 4 bases, with 15 bases lying between them. Looked up from germline, CDR1 is GTSNPN and CDR2 is SVGIG (reference sequence). This sample is part of a study of tumor-infiltrating lymphocytes in localized non-small cell lung cancer. Overall study context: Some samples were collected after neoadjuvant chemotherapy; smokers, never-smokers and several histologies were included.

Study outcomes and limitations: TCRbeta sequencing showed higher T cell infiltration in tumors than uninvolved lung. No T-cell fraction difference was seen between IM1 and IM2 tumors. Technical variation could not be separated from intratumor heterogeneity here.

Clones were sequenced by immunoSEQ multiplex PCR, and TCRdb holds only the in-frame ones, with some missing. Of 13,000 to 15,000 clones in the sample, roughly 70% were seen once. Sequencing was performed on uninvolved lung tissue not adjacent to the tumor. This receptor was taken from a human donor with non-small cell lung cancer. V is TRBV30 and J is TRBJ1-2; D uncertain. This chain's CDR3 is CACIGGLSYGYTF. CDR3 DNA: TGTGCCTGTATCGGAGGGTTGAGCTATGGCTACACCTTC.